The 3 T cell receptor beta chains below were found in one sample sequenced in a study of CD8 T cells in Susac syndrome. Random hexamers served to reverse transcribe roughly 0.45 to 1 ug RNA. TCRdb used MiXCR to reprocess the immunoSEQ multiplex PCR reads, holding one entry per CDR3 protein. The sample comprises around 190,000 distinct CDR3 sequences, approximately 95% of which are singletons, and 0.1% rests with the top ten. The sequenced sample consisted of CD4+ T cells from PBMCs. Receptors originate from a human donor in good health.

V usage is TRBV27 and J usage is TRBJ2-7, with a tentative D call TRBD2 (7 bases). The CDR3 has 13 residues. The germline CDR1 and CDR2 sequences are MNHEY and SMNVEV (reference sequence). With 8 bases removed from V and 3 bases from J, the gap between germline ends came to 14 bases. The chain's CDR3 is CASGEGGHYEQYF. CDR3 sequence (DNA): TGTGCCAGCGGCGAGGGGGGGCACTACGAGCAGTACTTC.

J is TRBJ2-2 and V is TRBV27, with 9 nucleotides matching TRBD1. The CDR3 loop spans 16 amino acids. CDR1 is MNHEY, CDR2 SMNVEV, per germline (reference sequence). The ends lost 5 bases at V and 4 bases at J; junction bases unmatched: 8. The CDR3: CASSPFGTGFTGELFF. CDR3 bases: TGTGCCAGCAGTCCCTTCGGGACAGGGTTCACCGGGGAGCTGTTTTTT.

This sequence joins TRBV3-1 and TRBJ1-6, with no clear D. Germline CDR1 LGHDT, CDR2 YNNKEL (reference sequence). The ends were cut back, 1 base at V and 8 bases at J, with 9 bases in the middle. The CDR3 is 14 amino acids. In DNA form, the CDR3 reads TGTGCCAGCAGCCAAGGTGGTGACTATTCACCCCTCCACTTT. This sequence encodes CASSQGGDYSPLHF.